These T cell receptor beta chains were read from a single sample in a study of technical replicates of blood from several donors. Clones were sequenced by immunoSEQ multiplex PCR, and TCRdb holds only the in-frame ones, with some missing. The sample carries under 80,000 clones, 80% to 95% recorded once. The sequenced sample was T cells isolated from PBMCs. The receptors shown here come from a human donor in good health. Some clones in this sample may be carry-over from other donors' samples. The CDR3 runs from the conserved cysteine through the conserved F or W. A D gene is named only where the DNA matches it firmly. Rows give clone size only sometimes, using once, few, many, or a class for an expanded clone.

d_call | j_call | v_call | clone_size | cdr3_nt | cdr3_aa
. | TRBJ2-7 | TRBV9 | . | TGTGCCAGCAGCGTAGGTGGCTCCCACTACGAGCAGTACTTC | CASSVGGSHYEQYF
. | TRBJ1-5 | TRBV6-1 | . | TGTGCCAGCAGTCTCGACAGGAATCAGCCCCAGCATTTT | CASSLDRNQPQHF
. | TRBJ2-2 | TRBV18 | . | TGTGCCAGCTCACCGAGGGACACCGGGGAGCTGTTTTTT | CASSPRDTGELFF
. | TRBJ1-3 | TRBV14 | . | TGTGCCAGCTCCTCGGGGGACTTCGGAAACACCATATATTTT | CASSSGDFGNTIYF
TRBD1 | TRBJ1-1 | TRBV5-1 | . | TGCGCCAGCAGCCTGACCGGGACAGGGGCGAACACTGAAGCTTTCTTT | CASSLTGTGANTEAFF
TRBD2 | TRBJ2-7 | TRBV5-6 | . | TGTGCCAGCAGCTTGGGACTAGCTGTTGTCGAGCAGTACTTC | CASSLGLAVVEQYF
TRBD1 | TRBJ2-7 | TRBV6-1 | . | TGTGCCAGCAGCTGGGACAGGCCGGACGAGCAGTACTTC | CASSWDRPDEQYF
. | TRBJ1-1 | TRBV4-2 | . | TGTGCCAGCAGCCAGTTTAGCTCTGAAGCTTTCTTT | CASSQFSSEAFF
TRBD2 | TRBJ2-7 | TRBV10-3 | . | TGTGCCATCAGCCTCGGGACTAGTATCCACGAGCAGTACTTC | CAISLGTSIHEQYF
TRBD2 | TRBJ2-1 | TRBV28 | . | TGTGCCAGCAGTCCATACCCGGGACTAGAGTCCTACAATGAGCAGTTCTTC | CASSPYPGLESYNEQFF
. | TRBJ2-7 | TRBV6-5 | . | TGTGCCAGCAGTGGGGGACTGCTACACTACGAGCAGTACTTC | CASSGGLLHYEQYF
. | TRBJ2-2 | TRBV18 | . | TGTGCCAGCTCACCAAGAGCTAACACCGGGGAGCTGTTTTTT | CASSPRANTGELFF
. | TRBJ1-2 | TRBV27 | . | TGTGCCAGCAGTTTATCGATGAGTTATGGCTACACCTTC | CASSLSMSYGYTF
. | TRBJ1-1 | TRBV10-3 | few | TGTGCCATCAGCCCACAGGGGAACACTGAAGCTTTCTTT | CAISPQGNTEAFF
. | TRBJ1-5 | TRBV5-5 | . | TGTGCCAGCAGCCCCCCACAGGGTAATCAGCCCCAGCATTTT | CASSPPQGNQPQHF
. | TRBJ2-1 | TRBV27 | . | TGTGCCAGCCAGGTGTCTAGCCTGCACAATGAGCAGTTCTTC | CASQVSSLHNEQFF
TRBD2 | TRBJ2-3 | TRBV9 | . | TGTGCCAGCAGCGTCGAGGGACTAGCGGGAGTTCGTATAGGGACAGATACGCAGTATTTT | CASSVEGLAGVRIGTDTQYF
TRBD1 | TRBJ1-1 | TRBV5-1 | few | TGCGCCAGCAGCTTTGGGCAACAGGGGTCTGAAGCTTTCTTT | CASSFGQQGSEAFF
TRBD2 | TRBJ2-1 | TRBV4-2 | . | TGTGCCAGCAGCCTAGCGGGAGTTTCGGACAATGAGCAGTTCTTC | CASSLAGVSDNEQFF
. | TRBJ1-6 | TRBV4-1 | . | TGCGCCAGCAGCCAAGAGGGCGGGAAGAATTCACCCCTCCACTTT | CASSQEGGKNSPLHF
. | TRBJ1-2 | TRBV18 | . | TGTGCCAGCTCACCCCGGGACTTAACATTGGGCTATGGCTACACCTTC | CASSPRDLTLGYGYTF
. | TRBJ1-4 | TRBV4-3 | . | TGCGCCAGCAGCCAAGGTGGAGAGGGAGTAAACGAAAAACTGTTTTTT | CASSQGGEGVNEKLFF
TRBD2 | TRBJ2-7 | TRBV19 | . | TGTGCCAGTAGGGCGGGAGCGGGAGGTACCTACGAGCAGTACTTC | CASRAGAGGTYEQYF
TRBD1 | TRBJ2-7 | TRBV5-5 | . | TGTGCCAGCAGCTTGGGGACGTCCGGGACAGGGATATCTGAGCAGTACTTC | CASSLGTSGTGISEQYF
. | TRBJ1-4 | TRBV30 | . | TGTGCCTGGGCCCACCCGGGACTCGGGCGTGAAAAACTGTTTTTT | CAWAHPGLGREKLFF
. | TRBJ2-3 | TRBV5-1 | . | TGCGCCAGCAGCGACCCTATCAGCGGGTCGAGCACAGATACGCAGTATTTT | CASSDPISGSSTDTQYF
. | TRBJ1-2 | TRBV5-4 | . | TGTGCCAGCAGCTTGGACGGTGAATATGGCTACACCTTC | CASSLDGEYGYTF
. | TRBJ2-1 | TRBV11-3 | . | TGTGCCAGCAGCTTAGAGAGCGGGCTATACAATGAGCAGTTCTTC | CASSLESGLYNEQFF
. | TRBJ2-7 | TRBV6-5 | . | TGTGCCAGCACACGGGGTAGGAGCTCCTACGAGCAGTACTTC | CASTRGRSSYEQYF
TRBD1 | TRBJ2-1 | TRBV18 | . | TGTGCCAGCTCCAGACAGATGACCGGGACAGGGACCTACAATGAGCAGTTCTTC | CASSRQMTGTGTYNEQFF
TRBD2 | TRBJ2-7 | TRBV2 | . | TGTGCCAGCAGTGAATATGCCGGGAGGACACTCTACGAGCAGTACTTC | CASSEYAGRTLYEQYF
TRBD1 | TRBJ1-4 | TRBV30 | . | TGTGCCTGGACCCCCGGGACAGGGGTTCTCGAAAAACTGTTTTTT | CAWTPGTGVLEKLFF
. | TRBJ1-3 | TRBV28 | . | TGTGCCAGCAGTTTCCGCCCAGGGAGGTTCTCTGGAAACACCATATATTTT | CASSFRPGRFSGNTIYF
. | TRBJ2-3 | TRBV21-1 | . | TGTGCCAGTATGACAGGGCGAAGAGATACGCAGTATTTT | CASMTGRRDTQYF
TRBD2 | TRBJ2-7 | TRBV5-4 | once | TGTGCCAGCAGCTTGGCTCTAGCGGGCCTTCACGAGCAGTACTTC | CASSLALAGLHEQYF
TRBD2 | TRBJ2-1 | TRBV18 | . | TGTGCCAGCTCACCACAGAGCGGGAGTACCTACAATGAGCAGTTCTTC | CASSPQSGSTYNEQFF
TRBD2 | TRBJ2-7 | TRBV27 | . | TGTGCCAACCCCCACTCCAGCGGGAGCATGGTCCCAAGCTCCTACGAGCAGTACTTC | CANPHSSGSMVPSSYEQYF
TRBD1 | TRBJ2-1 | TRBV2 | . | TGTGCCAGCAGTGAAGGAGGGACAGTATACAATGAGCAGTTCTTC | CASSEGGTVYNEQFF
. | TRBJ1-1 | TRBV28 | . | TGTGCCAGCAGTTTCTCACCCGAATATCACGGCGGTGAAGCTTTCTTT | CASSFSPEYHGGEAFF
TRBD2 | TRBJ2-7 | TRBV2 | . | TGTGCCAGCAGTGGGGAAGCGGGGGCCTACGAGCAGTACTTC | CASSGEAGAYEQYF
TRBD1 | TRBJ1-2 | TRBV7-2 | . | TGTGCCAGCAGCTTTGGACAGGGTGGGCCCTATGGCTACACCTTC | CASSFGQGGPYGYTF
TRBD2 | TRBJ2-5 | TRBV6-6 | . | TGTGCCAGCAGTTACGGCCTAGCGGGTGGAAGAGAGACCCAGTACTTC | CASSYGLAGGRETQYF
. | TRBJ2-1 | TRBV2 | . | TGTGCCACCCCTATAAGCTCCTACAATGAGCAGTTCTTC | CATPISSYNEQFF
TRBD2 | TRBJ2-3 | TRBV9 | . | TGTGCCAGCAGCGTAGGACTAGCGGGACGGGGCAGCACAGATACGCAGTATTTT | CASSVGLAGRGSTDTQYF
TRBD1 | TRBJ2-7 | TRBV5-6 | . | TGTGCCAGCAGCTTGGGGTGGGTAGGGGGCGGCTACGAGCAGTACTTC | CASSLGWVGGGYEQYF
TRBD1 | TRBJ2-5 | TRBV12-5 | once | TGTGCTAGTGGTTTGCCCGGCCAGGGGGCTGGTGAGACCCAGTACTTC | CASGLPGQGAGETQYF
TRBD1 | TRBJ1-2 | TRBV29-1 | . | TGCAGCGCGGCCAAAGAGACAGGGAATGGCTACACCTTC | CSAAKETGNGYTF
. | TRBJ2-1 | TRBV6-1 | . | TGTGCCAGCAGTGGGGAGGGGGGACTCACCTACAATGAGCAGTTCTTC | CASSGEGGLTYNEQFF
TRBD1 | TRBJ2-3 | TRBV6-6 | . | TGTGCCAGCAGCGTAGGGACAGGGAGGCCAGATACGCAGTATTTT | CASSVGTGRPDTQYF
. | TRBJ1-1 | TRBV28 | . | TGTGCCAGCAGGCGACAGGCGGCCAGGAACACTGAAGCTTTCTTT | CASRRQAARNTEAFF
. | TRBJ1-4 | TRBV11-2 | . | TGTGCCAGCAGCTTAGAGGCAGTGTGGGGCGAAAAACTGTTTTTT | CASSLEAVWGEKLFF
. | TRBJ1-2 | TRBV9 | few | TGTGCCAGCAGCGTAGGGGTTGGACAAGGCTTTGGCTACACCTTC | CASSVGVGQGFGYTF
. | TRBJ2-1 | TRBV11-3 | . | TGTGCCAGCAGTACCACAGGTTTCGAGCAGTTCTTC | CASSTTGFEQFF
. | TRBJ2-7 | TRBV10-3 | . | TGTGCCATCAGTGACCCGGACAGCCCCTACGAGCAGTACTTC | CAISDPDSPYEQYF
. | TRBJ1-5 | TRBV2 | . | TGTGCCAGCATGAGACAGAGCAATCAGCCCCAGCATTTT | CASMRQSNQPQHF
. | TRBJ2-1 | TRBV11-1 | . | TGTGCCAGCAGCTTAGAGGGAGTCTACAATGAGCAGTTCTTC | CASSLEGVYNEQFF
TRBD1 | TRBJ1-4 | TRBV28 | . | TGTGCCAGCAGTTTGACCGGGACAGGGGACGAAAAACTGTTTTTT | CASSLTGTGDEKLFF
TRBD1 | TRBJ2-5 | TRBV28 | . | TGTGCCAGCACCCAATCAGGGGGTCCCCAAGAGACCCAGTACTTC | CASTQSGGPQETQYF
. | TRBJ2-7 | TRBV5-1 | . | TGCGCCAGCAGCTTCGGAGCCTACGAGCAGTACTTC | CASSFGAYEQYF